This T cell receptor (beta chain) was sequenced during a study of T-cell reconstitution after alpha-beta-depleted transplantation in children. The study's findings and limits: Counts and diversity of T cells one year after transplant came mostly from newly produced T cells.

The table lists this clonotype with a few counts. Its antigen is unknown. Unique molecular identifiers tagged the TCRbeta library. TCRdb reprocessed the PCR reads with MiXCR, giving one entry per CDR3 protein. Of more than 500,000 distinct CDR3 sequences in the sample, 9.5% to 12% were seen once. V was pared by 7 bases and J by 0 bases, with 6 bases of the junction left unmatched. From germline, CDR1 is SGHRS and CDR2 YFSETQ. CDR3 length equals 15 residues. This TCR came from a female patient younger than 10 who had a stem cell transplant for aplastic anemia, so the T cells may come from the graft donor. The sample consisted of PBMCs, mostly from graft donor cells, taken 180 days after TCRalphabeta/CD19-depleted stem cell transplant. The chain joins TRBV5-1 to TRBJ2-1; TRBD2 matches 8 bases. CDR3 nucleotides: TGCGCCAGCGGCACTAGCGGTAGCTCCTACAATGAGCAGTTCTTC. Translation gives CASGTSGSSYNEQFF.